Sequencing of this TCR beta chain was carried out in a study of cytomegalovirus exposure and HLA in healthy donors. The V gene's germline CDR1 is SGHDN and CDR2 FVKESK. Trimming took 1 base from V and 2 from J, leaving 12 bases between them. This CDR3 region has 15 residues. As for this clone: What it binds is not known.

Researchers ran the PCR with 60 Vbeta and 13 Jbeta primers. Libraries were prepared by immunoSEQ multiplex PCR; TCRdb keeps only in-frame clonotypes and omits some of them. The sample carries 100,000 to 150,000 clones, approximately 87% recorded once. Broader study findings: TCR beta V- and J-gene trimming, according to a later analysis, was linked to a missense DCLRE1C variant.

The V and J genes are TRBV14 and TRBJ2-7; D is possibly TRBD1 (6 bases). The receptor was derived from a woman in her twenties or thirties in good health and CMV-seronegative. The specimen was PBMCs. CDR3 sequence: CASSQARDTTYEQYF. CDR3 bases: TGTGCCAGCAGCCAAGCCCGGGACACGACCTACGAGCAGTACTTC.